A single sample gave rise to the 5 T cell receptor beta chains below, sequenced in a study of identical twins. TCRdb re-called the 5' RACE reads with MiXCR, one entry per CDR3 protein. Here the sample spans some 790,000 distinct CDR3 sequences, 18% being singletons. The same sample was also studied in work on T cells expressing NK-cell markers.

Sequences were obtained from PBMCs. The receptors stem from a woman between 18 and 29 years old in good health.

This clonotype has only a few counts. The V and J genes are TRBV20-1 and TRBJ2-5; 13 positions agree with TRBD2. CDR3 length equals 15 residues. V dropped 5 bases and J dropped 4; count of bases not matched to a gene: 7. Germline loops: CDR1 DFQATT, CDR2 SNEGSKA (reference sequence). This CDR3 is CSALRLAGGSETQYF. The CDR3 DNA reads TGCAGTGCTCTTCGACTAGCGGGGGGCTCAGAGACCCAGTACTTC.

J is TRBJ2-1 and V is TRBV5-1; 11 nucleotides match TRBD2. This CDR3 contains 17 residues. The ends lost 1 base at V and 4 bases at J; junction bases unmatched: 7. Germline V CDR1 and CDR2: SGHRS, YFSETQ. CDR3 DNA: TGCGCCAGCAGCTTGATTGGACTAGCGGGTATATACAATGAGCAGTTCTTC. Residues: CASSLIGLAGIYNEQFF.

The chain has TRBV15 and TRBJ2-5, with 7 bases that match TRBD1. This CDR3 is 17 amino acids long. The germline V gene has CDR1 LNHNV and CDR2 YYDKDF (reference sequence). V lost 1 base and J lost 2; bases outside the gene matches: 10. For the CDR3, the DNA is TGTGCCACCAGCAGAGGGGGATCGGGACAGCTACAAGAGACCCAGTACTTC. Residues: CATSRGGSGQLQETQYF.

A few counts support this clonotype. The gene calls are TRBV18 and TRBJ2-7; 7 nucleotides align to TRBD2. The CDR3 extends over 17 amino acids. Trimming removed 3 bases from V and 1 base from J; junction bases left unmatched: 12. CDR1 is KGHSH and CDR2 is LQKENI in the germline V gene. CDR3 residues: CASSPPGLLRGSYEQYF. CDR3 DNA sequence: TGTGCCAGCTCACCCCCGGGACTATTGCGGGGGTCCTACGAGCAGTACTTC. The full variable domain, in which reference TRBV18 and TRBJ2-7 provide the parts outside the CDR3, is NAGVMQNPRHLVRRRGQEARLRCSPMKGHSHVYWYRQLPEEGLKFMVYLQKENIIDESGMPKERFSAEFPKEGPSILRIQQVVRGDSAAYFCASSPPGLLRGSYEQYFGPGTRLTVT.

There are a few counts of this clonotype. The rearrangement uses TRBV7-9 and TRBJ2-5, with D perhaps assigned TRBD1 or TRBD2 (5 bases each). Germline CDR1 is SEHNR and CDR2 is FQNEAQ (reference sequence). Trimming shortened V by 3 bases and J by 9 bases, and 20 bases separated the two germline ends. The CDR3 extends over 15 amino acids. The CDR3: CASSFMPGSRGAQYF. The DNA for the CDR3 is TGTGCCAGCAGCTTTATGCCGGGATCTAGAGGGGCCCAGTACTTC.